These 6 T cell receptor beta chains originate from one sample sequenced in a study of CD8 T cells in Susac syndrome. An input of about 0.5 to 1 ug of RNA was subjected to reverse transcription using random hexamers. TCRdb used MiXCR to reprocess the immunoSEQ multiplex PCR reads, holding one entry per CDR3 protein. The sample yields some 100,000 distinct CDR3 sequences, 95% to 98% seen once. The specimen was CD4+ T cells from PBMCs. The receptors come from a human donor in good health.

This sequence joins TRBV29-1 and TRBJ1-1; tentatively, D is TRBD1 (5 bases). The V gene's germline CDR1 is SQVTM and CDR2 ANQGSEA. The CDR3 is made up of 14 amino acids. Trimming took 5 bases from V and 1 from J, leaving 14 bases between them. This CDR3 is CSVMRRGRNTEAFF. The CDR3 DNA reads as TGCAGCGTTATGAGGAGGGGAAGGAACACTGAAGCTTTCTTT. Full variable domain (remainder filled in from reference TRBV29-1 and TRBJ1-1): SAVISQKPSRDICQRGTSLTIQCQVDSQVTMMFWYRQQPGQSLTLIATANQGSEATYESGFVIDKFPISRPNLTFSTLTVSNMSPEDSSIYLCSVMRRGRNTEAFFGQGTRLTVV.

The chain recombines TRBV5-6 with TRBJ1-1, with TRBD1 identical over 9 bases. CDR1 and CDR2 (germline): SGHDT, YYEEEE. The V and J ends lost 4 bases and 2 bases, in that order; junction bases with no gene match: 3. The length of the CDR3 is 14 residues. The CDR3 loop is CASSRTGANTEAFF. The CDR3 DNA is TGTGCCAGCAGCCGGACAGGGGCTAACACTGAAGCTTTCTTT.

The V call is TRBV20-1, the J call TRBJ1-2; 8 nucleotides agree with TRBD1. Looked up from germline, CDR1 is DFQATT and CDR2 is SNEGSKA (reference sequence). V was clipped by 4 bases and J by 4 bases; unmatched bases: 5. The CDR3 consists of 13 residues. Here the CDR3 DNA reads TGCAGTGCTATTGACAGGGGAAGCTATGGCTACACCTTC. It specifies CSAIDRGSYGYTF.

The chain couples TRBV19 to TRBJ2-6; TRBD1 matches at 7 bases. The J segment lost 0 bases and the V segment lost 8 bases, leaving 10 bases of the junction unmatched. The CDR3 is made up of 17 amino acids. Per the germline V gene, CDR1 is LNHDA and CDR2 is SQIVND (reference sequence). The CDR3 spells CASDSQGISSGANVLTF. The CDR3 DNA follows: TGTGCCAGTGACTCACAGGGGATTTCCTCTGGGGCCAACGTCCTGACTTTC.

V is TRBV7-2 and J is TRBJ2-6, with D unresolved. The V gene's germline CDR1 is SGHTA and CDR2 FQGNSA. V lost 1 base, J lost 4 bases, and 14 bases lay in between. The CDR3 has 17 residues. The CDR3 coding sequence is TGTGCCAGCAGCTTAGTCGCTACCAAATCCGGGGCCAACGTCCTGACTTTC. Its protein product is CASSLVATKSGANVLTF.

V usage is TRBV28 and J usage is TRBJ1-2; the D gene is possibly TRBD1 (5 bases). The germline V and J ends were trimmed by 3 bases and 4 bases, with 21 bases remaining between them. The CDR3 loop spans 17 amino acids. CDR1 is MDHEN, CDR2 SYDVKM, per germline. CDR3 protein: CASSFRGTLDLLYGYTF. CDR3 in DNA: TGTGCCAGCAGTTTTAGAGGGACCCTCGACCTCCTCTATGGCTACACCTTC.